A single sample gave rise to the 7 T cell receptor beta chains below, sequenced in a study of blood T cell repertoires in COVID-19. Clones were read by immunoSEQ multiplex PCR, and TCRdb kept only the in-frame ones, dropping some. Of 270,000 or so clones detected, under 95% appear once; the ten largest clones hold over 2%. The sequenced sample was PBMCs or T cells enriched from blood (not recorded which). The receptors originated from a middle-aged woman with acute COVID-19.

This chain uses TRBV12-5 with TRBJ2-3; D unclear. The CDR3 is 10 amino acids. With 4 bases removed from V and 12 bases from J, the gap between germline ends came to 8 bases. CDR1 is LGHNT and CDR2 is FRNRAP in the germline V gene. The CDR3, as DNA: TGTGCTAGTGGTTCTAAGAGCCAGTATTTT. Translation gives CASGSKSQYF.

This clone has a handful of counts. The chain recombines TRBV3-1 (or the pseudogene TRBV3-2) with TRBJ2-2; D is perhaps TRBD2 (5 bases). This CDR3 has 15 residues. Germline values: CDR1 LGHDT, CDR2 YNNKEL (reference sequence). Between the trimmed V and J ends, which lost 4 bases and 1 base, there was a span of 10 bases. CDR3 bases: TGTGCCAGCAGCCCCCGTGCGGGGAACACCGGGGAGCTGTTTTTT. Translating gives CASSPRAGNTGELFF.

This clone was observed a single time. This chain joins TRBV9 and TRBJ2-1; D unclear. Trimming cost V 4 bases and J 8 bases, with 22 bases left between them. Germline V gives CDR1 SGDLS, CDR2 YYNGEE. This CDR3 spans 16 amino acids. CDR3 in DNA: TGTGCCAGCAGCAAACTACTCAGCGAGCGCGTCTATGAGCAGTTCTTC. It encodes CASSKLLSERVYEQFF.

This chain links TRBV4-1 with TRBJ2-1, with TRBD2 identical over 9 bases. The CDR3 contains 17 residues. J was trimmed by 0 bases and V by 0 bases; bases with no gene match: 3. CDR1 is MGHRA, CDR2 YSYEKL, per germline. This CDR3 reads CASSQEGGGVSYNEQFF. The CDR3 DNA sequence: TGCGCCAGCAGCCAAGAGGGCGGGGGGGTCTCCTACAATGAGCAGTTCTTC.

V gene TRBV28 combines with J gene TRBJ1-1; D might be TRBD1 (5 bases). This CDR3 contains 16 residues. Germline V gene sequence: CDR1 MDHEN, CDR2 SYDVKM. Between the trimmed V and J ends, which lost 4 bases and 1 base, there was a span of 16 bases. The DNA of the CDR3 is TGTGCCAGCAGTTACCCCCTTGCAGGGCCGAACACTGAAGCTTTCTTT. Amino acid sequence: CASSYPLAGPNTEAFF.

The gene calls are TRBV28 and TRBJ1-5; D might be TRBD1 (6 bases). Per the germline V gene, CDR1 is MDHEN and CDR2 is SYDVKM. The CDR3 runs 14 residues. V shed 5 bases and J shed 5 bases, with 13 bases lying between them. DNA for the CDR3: TGTGCCAGCAGTCCGTACAGGGACGATCAGCCCCAGCATTTT. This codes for CASSPYRDDQPQHF.

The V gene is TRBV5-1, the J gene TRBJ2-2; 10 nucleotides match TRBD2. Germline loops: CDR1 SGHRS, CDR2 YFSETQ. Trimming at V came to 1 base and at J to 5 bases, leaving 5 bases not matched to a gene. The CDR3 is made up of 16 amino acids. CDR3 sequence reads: CASSLPLAGETGELFF. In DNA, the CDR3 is TGCGCCAGCAGCTTGCCCCTAGCGGGAGAGACCGGGGAGCTGTTTTTT.